This T cell receptor (beta chain) is drawn from a study of OX40 agonist ivuxolimab in advanced cancers. The CDR3 totals 14 residues. In germline, CDR1 is SGHTA, CDR2 FQGTGA. Trimming left V 5 bases short and J 14 bases short, with 24 bases between. Clones were sequenced by immunoSEQ multiplex PCR, and TCRdb holds only the in-frame ones, with some missing. The sample holds 36,000 or so clones, about 88% seen once. Peripheral blood came from all dose cohorts at three timepoints. Findings and caveats of the study: Researchers report that CD8+ T cells had, on average, more expanded clones than CD4+.

There are a few counts of this clone. The target antigen is unknown. The sequencing used CD4+ or CD8+ T cells sorted from blood, collected in a trial of the OX40 agonist ivuxolimab. The receptor comes from an adult with an advanced solid tumor such as melanoma, head and neck, liver or kidney cancer. The chain couples TRBV7-3 to TRBJ1-1; D uncertain. The CDR3 reads CASSASPGSQRRFF. In DNA form, the CDR3 reads TGTGCCAGCAGCGCATCCCCGGGTTCCCAGCGCCGATTCTTT.